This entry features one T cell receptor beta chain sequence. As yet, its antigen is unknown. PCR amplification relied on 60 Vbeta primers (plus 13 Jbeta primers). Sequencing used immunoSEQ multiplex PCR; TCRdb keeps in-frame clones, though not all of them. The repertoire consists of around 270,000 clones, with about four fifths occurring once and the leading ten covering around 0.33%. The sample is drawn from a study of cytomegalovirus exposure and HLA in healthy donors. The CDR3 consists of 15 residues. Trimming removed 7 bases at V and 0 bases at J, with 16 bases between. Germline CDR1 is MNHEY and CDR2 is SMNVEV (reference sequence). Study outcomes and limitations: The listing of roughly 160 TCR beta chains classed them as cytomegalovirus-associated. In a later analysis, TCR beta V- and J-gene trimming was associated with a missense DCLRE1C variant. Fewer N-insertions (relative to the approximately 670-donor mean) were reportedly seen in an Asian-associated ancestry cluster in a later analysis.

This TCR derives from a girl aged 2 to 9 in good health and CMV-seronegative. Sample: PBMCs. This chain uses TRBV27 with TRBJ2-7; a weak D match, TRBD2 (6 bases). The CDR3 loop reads CASKLAGSGSYEQYF. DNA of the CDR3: TGTGCCAGCAAACTAGCTGGGTCGGGCTCCTACGAGCAGTACTTC.